The 10 T cell receptor beta chains below come from one sample, sequenced in a study of T-cell reconstitution after alpha-beta-depleted transplantation in children. Researchers prepared the TCRbeta library using unique molecular identifiers, the study reports. TCRdb itself ran the PCR reads through MiXCR, one entry per CDR3 protein. This table has around 680,000 distinct CDR3 sequences, approximately 16% appearing once. The sequencing used PBMCs from the stem cell graft donor, collected from the stem cell graft. These receptors all stem from a human donor who donated a stem cell graft to a child with acute myeloid leukemia.

This clonotype came up many times. This chain links TRBV20-1 with TRBJ1-4, with D unclear. The CDR3 contains 13 residues. Germline V gives CDR1 DFQATT, CDR2 SNEGSKA (reference sequence). Deletions cut 3 bases from V and 5 bases from J, with 10 bases between. This CDR3 is CSASVVQNEKLFF. Here the CDR3 DNA reads TGCAGTGCTAGCGTGGTCCAGAATGAAAAACTGTTTTTT.

This clonotype was observed many times. V is TRBV20-1 and J is TRBJ2-5; D gene uncertain. Trimming cost V 3 bases and J 5 bases, with 16 bases left between them. This CDR3 spans 14 amino acids. Germline lookup yields CDR1 DFQATT and CDR2 SNEGSKA (reference sequence). The CDR3 protein is CSASLLGSQETQYF. In DNA, the CDR3 is TGCAGTGCTAGCCTCCTTGGTAGCCAGGAGACCCAGTACTTC.

This clonotype showed up many times. The rearrangement joins TRBV20-1 to TRBJ1-1; perhaps TRBD1 as D (6 bases). From germline, CDR1 is DFQATT and CDR2 SNEGSKA (reference sequence). This CDR3 region has 13 residues. Trimming left V 5 bases short and J 7 bases short, with 17 bases between. The CDR3 DNA reads as TGCAGTGCTGGGGGGCAGGGGCGACTTGAAGCTTTCTTT. It is translated as CSAGGQGRLEAFF.

This clonotype occurred many times. V usage is TRBV29-1 and J usage is TRBJ2-1; TRBD2 is a possible D gene (6 bases). V lost 4 bases to trimming and J lost 6 bases, with 13 bases between them. The CDR3 extends over 13 amino acids. Germline V gene data show CDR1 as SQVTM and CDR2 as ANQGSEA. CDR3 in DNA: TGCAGCGTTGCCATTAACGGGGGCAATGAGCAGTTCTTC. Protein: CSVAINGGNEQFF.

This clonotype was observed a few times. The chain carries TRBV28 and TRBJ1-3; D gene uncertain. The CDR3 length is 14 residues. Deletions cut 6 bases from V and 1 base from J, with 10 bases between. Germline CDR1 reads MDHEN; CDR2 reads SYDVKM. The CDR3 coding sequence is TGTGCCAGCAGCGCCCTTGGATCTGGAAACACCATATATTTT. This gives the protein CASSALGSGNTIYF.

The chain combines TRBV5-1 with TRBJ1-1; unclear D gene. The germline gives CDR1 SGHRS, CDR2 YFSETQ. Deletions cut 4 bases from V and 7 bases from J, with 17 bases between. The CDR3 consists of 14 residues. The chain's CDR3 is CASSPYAAADEAFF. Here the CDR3 DNA reads TGCGCCAGCAGCCCCTACGCAGCCGCAGATGAAGCTTTCTTT.

This clonotype was recorded at least ten times. The chain employs TRBV5-1 and TRBJ2-3; D possibly corresponds to TRBD1 (5 bases). Germline CDR1 SGHRS, CDR2 YFSETQ. Trimming took 0 bases from V and 3 from J, leaving 11 bases between them. CDR3 length: 15 amino acids. This CDR3 is CASSLAGIGTDTQYF. The CDR3 bases are TGCGCCAGCAGCTTGGCAGGGATTGGAACAGATACGCAGTATTTT.

This clonotype has only a few counts. This chain links TRBV7-9 with TRBJ2-5; 13 bases align to TRBD2. V trimming: 5 bases; J trimming: 4 bases; junction bases outside the gene matches: 4. The length of the CDR3 is 15 residues. CDR1 is SEHNR, CDR2 FQNEAQ, per germline (reference sequence). The CDR3 DNA follows: TGTGCCAGCAGCCCTTGGACTAGCGGGGGAGAGACCCAGTACTTC. This translates into CASSPWTSGGETQYF.

A note on this clonotype: This may come from a read error, since a much larger clone is one base off. CDR3 DNA: TGTGCCAGCAGCTTAAATGGGACAGGGCCGCACCACTTC. Protein: CASSLNGTGPHHF. This sequence joins TRBV7-3 and TRBJ2-7, with TRBD1 matching 9 bases. The CDR3 has 13 residues. Germline V gene lookup returns CDR1 SGHTA and CDR2 FQGTGA.

The chain joins TRBV7-2 to TRBJ1-3, with D perhaps TRBD1 (5 bases). The CDR3 contains 15 residues. Trimming took 2 bases from V and 4 from J, leaving 12 bases between them. Germline loops: CDR1 SGHTA, CDR2 FQGNSA. CDR3 loop: CASSLQGNPGNTIYF. The CDR3 nucleotides are TGTGCCAGCAGCTTACAGGGAAACCCCGGAAACACCATATATTTT.